A single sample is the source of the 25 T cell receptor beta chains below, sequenced in a study of early T cells in non-severe SARS-CoV-2 infection. One entry per CDR3 protein results from TCRdb running MiXCR on the 5' RACE reads. Altogether about 57,000 distinct CDR3 sequences are present, 10% being singletons, with the ten largest covering more than 6.5%. The source material was whole blood. Receptor source: an adult who was a healthcare worker with PCR-confirmed SARS-CoV-2 infection or an uninfected control (not recorded which).

This clonotype was seen repeatedly, ten times or more. This chain uses TRBV7-9 with TRBJ2-5, with D possibly being TRBD1 (5 bases). V was pared by 1 base and J by 6 bases, with 6 bases between. The CDR3 consists of 12 residues. Germline CDR1 and CDR2: SEHNR and FQNEAQ (reference sequence). The CDR3 DNA reads as TGTGCCAGCAGCTTAGACAGGAAGACCCAGTACTTC. This gives the protein CASSLDRKTQYF.

This clonotype was observed many times. The chain joins TRBV12-3 or TRBV12-4 to TRBJ2-5; 13 positions agree with TRBD2. This CDR3 region has 15 residues. J gave up 4 bases and V 5 bases, and 4 bases lay outside the gene matches. CDR3 protein: CASSPGLAGTETQYF. CDR3 in DNA: TGTGCCAGCAGTCCGGGACTAGCGGGGACAGAGACCCAGTACTTC.

This clonotype was counted only a few times. The chain joins TRBV19 to TRBJ1-5; weak D call: TRBD1 (5 bases). Germline lookup yields CDR1 LNHDA and CDR2 SQIVND (reference sequence). The ends were cut back, 7 bases at V and 7 bases at J, with 20 bases in the middle. This CDR3 is 15 amino acids long. This CDR3 reads CASTLNWDGRQPQHF. The CDR3 bases are TGTGCCAGTACCCTAAATTGGGACGGAAGGCAGCCCCAGCATTTT.

This clonotype has ten or more counts. V is TRBV18 and J is TRBJ2-7; a weak D match, TRBD1 (6 bases). Trimming shortened V by 6 bases and J by 3 bases, and 18 bases separated the two germline ends. CDR1 KGHSH and CDR2 LQKENI come from the germline V gene. The CDR3 extends over 15 amino acids. CDR3 bases: TGTGCCAGCTCCGTATCCGGGACACCTATCTACGAGCAGTACTTC. The encoded protein is CASSVSGTPIYEQYF.

This clonotype was counted between two and nine times. The J gene is TRBJ2-7, the V gene TRBV29-1, with D uncertain. The CDR3 contains 10 residues. V was pared by 6 bases and J by 4 bases, with 7 bases between. Germline-derived CDR1 and CDR2 are SQVTM and ANQGSEA. The CDR3 coding sequence is TGCAGCGTCGGAAGTTACGAGCAGTACTTC. Protein: CSVGSYEQYF.

In this sample, this clonotype turned up many times. J is TRBJ2-1 and V is TRBV20-1; D call uncertain. CDR3 length: 12 amino acids. Germline CDR1 is DFQATT and CDR2 is SNEGSKA (reference sequence). Trimming pared 3 bases from V and 4 bases from J, leaving 7 bases between. CDR3: CSASRAYNEQFF. The CDR3 coding sequence is TGCAGTGCTAGTCGTGCTTACAATGAGCAGTTCTTC.

At least ten counts were recorded for this clonotype. The chain uses TRBV7-2 and TRBJ2-1, with D possibly being TRBD2 (5 bases). Trimming removed 5 bases from V and 10 bases from J, with 15 bases in between. The CDR3 runs to 13 residues. The germline V gene encodes CDR1 SGHTA and CDR2 FQGNSA. CDR3 sequence: CASSPETTSEQFF. CDR3 nucleotide sequence: TGTGCCAGCAGCCCCGAGACTACATCCGAGCAGTTCTTC.

This clonotype was seen repeatedly, ten times or more. V and J are TRBV27 and TRBJ2-3; 7 positions match TRBD2. CDR1 MNHEY and CDR2 SMNVEV come from the germline V gene (reference sequence). Trimming at V came to 5 bases and at J to 2 bases, leaving 4 bases not matched to a gene. The CDR3 sequence is 14 residues long. The CDR3 here is CASSITSATDTQYF. The CDR3 nucleotides are TGTGCCAGCAGTATCACTAGCGCCACAGATACGCAGTATTTT.

In its sample, this clonotype was seen many times. The chain recombines TRBV7-2 with TRBJ2-2; TRBD1 matches at 9 bases. Trimming removed 6 bases from V and 1 base from J; junction bases left unmatched: 9. The CDR3 covers 17 residues. CDR1 SGHTA and CDR2 FQGNSA come from the germline V gene. The CDR3 loop is CASRQTGTGRNTGELFF. The CDR3 DNA reads as TGTGCCAGCAGACAGACCGGGACAGGGAGGAACACCGGGGAGCTGTTTTTT.

CDR3 DNA sequence: TGCAGTGCTAGTGTCCCTGGTAGACGAGACGAGCAGTACTTC. It specifies CSASVPGRRDEQYF. The chain employs TRBV20-1 and TRBJ2-7; D not resolved. The V end was cut by 3 bases, the J end by 5 bases, with 17 bases between. The CDR3 runs to 14 residues. Germline loops: CDR1 DFQATT, CDR2 SNEGSKA (reference sequence).

This clonotype occurred a few times. The J gene is TRBJ2-1, the V gene TRBV7-9, with D tentatively TRBD1 (5 bases). Trimming shortened V by 1 base and J by 3 bases, and 10 bases separated the two germline ends. This CDR3 region has 15 residues. Germline V lookup: CDR1 SEHNR, CDR2 FQNEAQ (reference sequence). This CDR3 reads CASSLGQGLYNEQFF. CDR3 DNA sequence: TGTGCCAGCAGCTTAGGGCAGGGCCTCTACAATGAGCAGTTCTTC.

The rearrangement joins TRBV9 to TRBJ1-6; the D gene is possibly TRBD1 (6 bases). The germline V gene encodes CDR1 SGDLS and CDR2 YYNGEE. There are 13 residues in the CDR3. Trimming cost V 9 bases and J 6 bases, with 13 bases left between them. CDR3 in amino acids: CATGQQPNSPLHF. The CDR3 DNA reads TGTGCCACTGGACAGCAACCTAATTCACCCCTCCACTTT. Based on the CDR3 plus reference TRBV9 and TRBJ1-6, the full variable domain is DSGVTQTPKHLITATGQRVTLRCSPRSGDLSVYWYQQSLDQGLQFLIQYYNGEERAKGNILERFSAQQFPDLHSELNLSSLELGDSALYFCATGQQPNSPLHFGNGTRLTVT.

This clonotype was picked up many times. This chain joins TRBV19 and TRBJ1-5; 9 positions match TRBD1. Per germline, CDR1 LNHDA and CDR2 SQIVND (reference sequence). The CDR3 is made up of 15 amino acids. The trim removed 4 bases at V and 0 bases at J, leaving 1 base unmatched. This chain's CDR3 is CASSKQGASNQPQHF. CDR3 nucleotide sequence: TGTGCCAGTAGTAAACAGGGGGCTAGCAATCAGCCCCAGCATTTT.

The sample holds a few counts of this clonotype. The chain links TRBV6-2 or TRBV6-3 to TRBJ2-1, with D maybe TRBD2 (6 bases). CDR1 MNHEY and CDR2 SVGEGT come from the germline V gene. Trimming removed 5 bases at V and 0 bases at J, with 20 bases between. The CDR3 runs to 18 residues. The CDR3 reads CASSPRWDSGPSYNEQFF. DNA of the CDR3: TGTGCCAGCAGTCCCCGGTGGGATAGCGGCCCCTCCTACAATGAGCAGTTCTTC.

A few counts support this clonotype. The gene calls are TRBV28 and TRBJ2-1; D is unclear. The CDR3 has 11 amino acids. CDR1 is MDHEN and CDR2 is SYDVKM in the germline V gene. V lost 3 bases to trimming and J lost 13 bases, with 10 bases between them. The CDR3 region is CASSFPRGQFF. CDR3 DNA sequence: TGTGCCAGCAGTTTCCCACGAGGACAGTTCTTC.

This clonotype has at least ten counts. The chain has TRBV4-2 and TRBJ2-5; no definite D call. The length of the CDR3 is 18 residues. Germline V lookup: CDR1 LGHNA, CDR2 YNFKEQ. Trimming removed 1 base from V and 5 bases from J, with 23 bases in between. CDR3 coding DNA: TGTGCCAGCAGCCAAGTCACCACAGTAGTAGGTAGTACGGAGACCCAGTACTTC. Amino acid sequence: CASSQVTTVVGSTETQYF.

This clonotype was seen only once. A much larger clone is a single base away; this may be a read error. This chain's CDR3 is CASNRAGGLTEAFF. The CDR3 nucleotides are TGTGCCAGCAACCGAGCAGGGGGGCTTACTGAAGCTTTCTTT. V gene TRBV12-3 or TRBV12-4 combines with J gene TRBJ1-1, with 7 positions matching TRBD1. This CDR3 contains 14 residues. V shed 7 bases, J shed 5 bases, and the junction held 10 bases outside the gene matches.

This clonotype has a handful of counts. The rearrangement links TRBV30 to TRBJ1-1; D possibly corresponds to TRBD1 (6 bases). CDR3 size: 18 residues. Germline V gives CDR1 GTSNPN, CDR2 SVGIG (reference sequence). V was cut by 7 bases and J by 4 bases, with 31 bases left in between. CDR3 sequence: CALAIRGGTGGVGTEAFF. CDR3 nucleotide sequence: TGTGCCTTGGCCATCCGAGGGGGAACAGGTGGGGTCGGCACTGAAGCTTTCTTT.

A few counts support this clonotype. The CDR3 coding sequence is TGTGCCTGGAGTAGGGCGGGGACTAGCTTAACAGATACGCAGTATTTT. Translating it yields CAWSRAGTSLTDTQYF. The chain carries TRBV30 and TRBJ2-3; 9 bases align to TRBD2. J was trimmed by 3 bases and V by 2 bases; bases with no gene match: 9. CDR1 GTSNPN and CDR2 SVGIG come from the germline V gene (reference sequence). The CDR3 is 16 amino acids.

This clonotype has just a few counts. V and J are TRBV29-1 and TRBJ2-1; 8 nucleotides match TRBD2. This CDR3 is built from 14 residues. The J segment lost 8 bases and the V segment lost 5 bases, leaving 11 bases of the junction unmatched. CDR1 is SQVTM, CDR2 ANQGSEA, per germline. The CDR3 DNA reads as TGCAGCGTTATTTACGTCGGGAGGGCCGATGAGCAGTTCTTC. Its protein product is CSVIYVGRADEQFF.

This clonotype was seen ten or more times. The chain has TRBV9 and TRBJ2-3, with D possibly matching TRBD2 (6 bases). This CDR3 region has 14 residues. The germline V gene has CDR1 SGDLS and CDR2 YYNGEE. Trimming took 2 bases from V and 4 from J, leaving 11 bases between them. This chain's CDR3 is CASSVTGVSDTQYF. CDR3 nucleotides: TGTGCCAGCAGCGTGACGGGAGTGTCAGATACGCAGTATTTT.

This clonotype was counted only a few times. The chain uses TRBV7-9 and TRBJ1-4; D may be TRBD1 (6 bases). This CDR3 spans 13 amino acids. Per the germline V gene, CDR1 is SEHNR and CDR2 is FQNEAQ (reference sequence). Trimming stripped 8 bases from V and 7 bases from J, with 14 bases between. In nucleotides, the CDR3 is TGTGCCAGCGGATTACAGGGAGCTGAAAAACTGTTTTTT. Its protein product is CASGLQGAEKLFF.

The V call is TRBV30, the J call TRBJ2-1; perhaps TRBD1 as D (6 bases). This CDR3 region has 16 residues. The germline V gene has CDR1 GTSNPN and CDR2 SVGIG (reference sequence). Deletions cut 3 bases from V and 0 bases from J, with 15 bases between. The CDR3 region is CAWSPGVGASYNEQFF. DNA of the CDR3: TGTGCCTGGAGCCCCGGGGTGGGGGCCTCCTACAATGAGCAGTTCTTC. The full variable domain, its missing parts supplied by reference TRBV30 and TRBJ2-1, is SQTIHQWPATLVQPVGSPLSLECTVEGTSNPNLYWYRQAAGRGLQLLFYSVGIGQISSEVPQNLSASRPQDRQFILSSKKLLLSDSGFYLCAWSPGVGASYNEQFFGPGTRLTVL.

This clonotype was recorded at least ten times. V gene TRBV28 combines with J gene TRBJ2-5; D could derive from TRBD1 or TRBD2 (6 bases each). CDR3 size: 15 residues. Germline V gene data show CDR1 as MDHEN and CDR2 as SYDVKM. Trimming left V 3 bases short and J 2 bases short, with 13 bases between. CDR3 sequence: CASSFRGAGQETQYF. The CDR3 DNA is TGTGCCAGCAGTTTTAGGGGGGCTGGACAAGAGACCCAGTACTTC. Full variable domain (missing parts from reference TRBV28 and TRBJ2-5): DVKVTQSSRYLVKRTGEKVFLECVQDMDHENMFWYRQDPGLGLRLIYFSYDVKMKEKGDIPEGYSVSREKKERFSLILESASTNQTSMYLCASSFRGAGQETQYFGPGTRLLVL.

This clonotype was seen repeatedly, ten times or more. This chain connects TRBV29-1 to TRBJ2-3; weak D call: TRBD2 (5 bases). This CDR3 has 12 residues. The germline CDR1 and CDR2 sequences are SQVTM and ANQGSEA. Trimming cost V 0 bases and J 5 bases, with 6 bases left between them. CDR3 in DNA: TGCAGCGTTGAAGATCGGGGAGATACGCAGTATTTT. This encodes CSVEDRGDTQYF.